This T cell receptor beta chain was sequenced for a study of immune characterization of retroperitoneal liposarcoma. MiXCR was run by TCRdb on the PCR reads, yielding one entry per CDR3 protein. In the table there are about 10,000 distinct CDR3 sequences, 27% of which are singletons. This clonotype turned up a few times. The CDR3 sequence is 15 residues long. Trimming shortened V by 4 bases and J by 2 bases, and 13 bases separated the two germline ends. CDR1 and CDR2 from the germline V gene are MNHNS and SASEGT. The chain has TRBV6-1 and TRBJ2-3; D could derive from TRBD1 or TRBD2 (5 bases each). The receptor comes from a female donor with retroperitoneal liposarcoma. The sequencing sample was made of tumor tissue. CDR3 in DNA: TGTGCCAGCAGTGCTACGGGGCGCCACACAGATACGCAGTATTTT. This gives the protein CASSATGRHTDTQYF.